The entry below describes one T cell receptor (beta chain). What it binds is unknown. The CDR3 extends over 14 amino acids. V was shortened by 4 bases and J by 7 bases, with 16 bases between the two germline ends. The germline gives CDR1 SGHAT, CDR2 FQNNGV. TCRdb called the 5' RACE reads again in MiXCR, with one record for every CDR3 protein. The sample includes around 200,000 distinct CDR3 sequences, about 22% of them seen just once. These data come from a study of T-cell memory formation after mild COVID-19. Broader study findings: The main location of contracting CD4+ clones was CM and EM, and that of contracting CD8+ clones was EMRA.

The V gene is TRBV11-2, the J gene TRBJ1-1; D ambiguous. Sequencing was done on a sample of PBMCs or a T cell subset sorted from them (not recorded which). This sequence originates from an adult woman who had mild COVID-19 (a few samples of this study predate the infection). Cell type and time point are not known. The CDR3 coding sequence is TGTGCCAGCAGCTCCTGTATTGAAGGTGATGAAGCTTTCTTT. Its protein product is CASSSCIEGDEAFF.